These T cell receptor beta chains were read from a single sample in a study of T cells in tuberculosis. This table comes from immunoSEQ multiplex PCR, and its TCRdb copy is limited to in-frame clones, with some not included. Of about 20,000 clones listed, around 87% were seen once; the top ten hold roughly 14%. Sequencing was performed on PBMCs. The origin of the receptors is a donor aged 10 to 29 with latent tuberculosis or without tuberculosis infection. The CDR3 runs from the conserved cysteine through the conserved F or W. Fields, in order: D gene, V gene, J gene, CDR3 DNA, CDR3 protein. A D gene is named only where the DNA matches it firmly.

d_call: NA
v_call: TRBV4-1
j_call: TRBJ1-2
cdr3_nt: TGCGCCAGCAGCCAAGATCTGGCCGGCTACACCTTC
cdr3_aa: CASSQDLAGYTF

d_call: TRBD1
v_call: TRBV2
j_call: TRBJ2-5
cdr3_nt: TGTGCCAGCAGGAAGGGGGCTTTTCCATCAGGGGGATACCAAGAGACCCAGTACTTC
cdr3_aa: CASRKGAFPSGGYQETQYF

d_call: NA
v_call: TRBV5-8
j_call: TRBJ1-2
cdr3_nt: TGTGCCAGCAGCCCCTATCGTCCAAGTGGCTATGGCTACACCTTC
cdr3_aa: CASSPYRPSGYGYTF

d_call: NA
v_call: TRBV19
j_call: TRBJ2-7
cdr3_nt: TGTGCCAGCATAGACAGTTCCTACGAGCAGTACTTC
cdr3_aa: CASIDSSYEQYF

d_call: NA
v_call: TRBV9
j_call: TRBJ1-3
cdr3_nt: TGTGCCAGCAGCCCCGACACGAACTCTGGAAACACCATATATTTT
cdr3_aa: CASSPDTNSGNTIYF

d_call: NA
v_call: TRBV2
j_call: TRBJ2-7
cdr3_nt: TGTGCCAGCAGGGCCGGGGAGGATGGCGAGCAGTACTTC
cdr3_aa: CASRAGEDGEQYF

d_call: NA
v_call: TRBV19
j_call: TRBJ1-3
cdr3_nt: TGTGCCAGTAGTATGGCCTCTGGAAACACCATATATTTT
cdr3_aa: CASSMASGNTIYF

d_call: NA
v_call: TRBV9
j_call: TRBJ2-6
cdr3_nt: TGTGCCAGCAGCGTGATGACAGCCGGGGCCAACGTCCTGACTTTC
cdr3_aa: CASSVMTAGANVLTF

d_call: TRBD1
v_call: TRBV6-1
j_call: TRBJ2-7
cdr3_nt: TGTGCCAGCAGTGGCTTAGGGACAGGGGGCTTCAGCGAGCAGTACTTC
cdr3_aa: CASSGLGTGGFSEQYF

d_call: NA
v_call: TRBV29-1
j_call: TRBJ1-1
cdr3_nt: TGCAGCGCCCGGGGGGGTCTGAACACTGAAGCTTTCTTT
cdr3_aa: CSARGGLNTEAFF

d_call: TRBD2
v_call: TRBV4-3
j_call: TRBJ2-7
cdr3_nt: TGCGCCAGCAGCCAAGAGGTTAACGGGGCGGGGGGAACCTACGAGCAGTACTTC
cdr3_aa: CASSQEVNGAGGTYEQYF

d_call: NA
v_call: TRBV7-8
j_call: TRBJ2-2
cdr3_nt: TGTGCCAGCAGCTTAGCGCGGGCAGACGCGAACACCGGGGAGCTGTTTTTT
cdr3_aa: CASSLARADANTGELFF

d_call: NA
v_call: TRBV5-1
j_call: TRBJ2-7
cdr3_nt: TGCGCCAGCAGCGCGACGGGACTCCGCTCCTACGAGCAGTACTTC
cdr3_aa: CASSATGLRSYEQYF

d_call: TRBD1
v_call: TRBV5-8
j_call: TRBJ2-2
cdr3_nt: TGTGCCAGCCAAAACAAGTGGGGGACAGCCCCTTCGAACACCGGGGAGCTGTTTTTT
cdr3_aa: CASQNKWGTAPSNTGELFF

d_call: NA
v_call: TRBV11-3
j_call: TRBJ1-1
cdr3_nt: TGTGCCAGCAGCGCGTCGGGAGGAATGAACACTGAAGCTTTCTTT
cdr3_aa: CASSASGGMNTEAFF

d_call: TRBD1
v_call: TRBV18
j_call: TRBJ2-7
cdr3_nt: TGTGCCAGCTCAGCCCCCGCGGGACAGGGGGTACAGTACTTC
cdr3_aa: CASSAPAGQGVQYF

d_call: TRBD1
v_call: TRBV28
j_call: TRBJ1-2
cdr3_nt: TGTGCCAGCGGAACGCCCGGGACAGGGGGTGGCTATGGCTACACCTTC
cdr3_aa: CASGTPGTGGGYGYTF

d_call: NA
v_call: TRBV4-3
j_call: TRBJ2-7
cdr3_nt: TGCGCCAGCAGCCAAGATCCGGGGTCCTACGAGCAGTACTTC
cdr3_aa: CASSQDPGSYEQYF

d_call: TRBD2
v_call: TRBV9
j_call: TRBJ2-3
cdr3_nt: TGTGCCAGCAGCGTAGAAGCTAGCGGGGGGTTAGATACGCAGTATTTT
cdr3_aa: CASSVEASGGLDTQYF

d_call: TRBD1
v_call: TRBV5-4
j_call: TRBJ2-1
cdr3_nt: TGTGCCAGCAGACCCCCGACAGGGGCCTACAATGAGCAGTTCTTC
cdr3_aa: CASRPPTGAYNEQFF

d_call: TRBD1
v_call: TRBV27
j_call: TRBJ1-4
cdr3_nt: TGTGCCAGCACCGTGGCAGGGGGGCCGACAGATGAAAAACTGTTTTTT
cdr3_aa: CASTVAGGPTDEKLFF

d_call: TRBD1
v_call: TRBV6-6
j_call: TRBJ1-4
cdr3_nt: TGTGCCAGCAGTTCCCAGGGGGCTCGGACTAATGAAAAACTGTTTTTT
cdr3_aa: CASSSQGARTNEKLFF

d_call: TRBD1
v_call: TRBV6-1
j_call: TRBJ2-5
cdr3_nt: TGTGCCAGCAGCCTGGGACAGGGCCAAGAGACCCAGTACTTC
cdr3_aa: CASSLGQGQETQYF